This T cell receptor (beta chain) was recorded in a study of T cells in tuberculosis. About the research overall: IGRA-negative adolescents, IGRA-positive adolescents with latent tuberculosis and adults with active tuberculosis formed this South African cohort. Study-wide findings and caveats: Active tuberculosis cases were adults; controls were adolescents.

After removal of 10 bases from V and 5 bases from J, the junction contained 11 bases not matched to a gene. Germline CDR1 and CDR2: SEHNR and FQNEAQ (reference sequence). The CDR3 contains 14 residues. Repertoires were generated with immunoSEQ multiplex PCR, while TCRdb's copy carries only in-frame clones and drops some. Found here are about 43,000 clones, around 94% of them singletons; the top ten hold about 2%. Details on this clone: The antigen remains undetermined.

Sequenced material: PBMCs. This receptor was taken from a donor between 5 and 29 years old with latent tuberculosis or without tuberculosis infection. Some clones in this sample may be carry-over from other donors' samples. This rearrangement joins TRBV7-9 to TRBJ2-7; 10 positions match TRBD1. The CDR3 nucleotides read TGTGCCATGTCATCCGGGACAGGGGTCCACGAGCAGTACTTC. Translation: CAMSSGTGVHEQYF.